These T cell receptor beta chains were read from a single sample in a study of blood T cells in healthy people across ages. MiXCR, applied by TCRdb to the 5' RACE reads, yields one record per CDR3 protein. The sample consists of about a million distinct CDR3 sequences, about 48% of them appearing once. Sequencing was carried out using blood. These receptor sequences come from a man aged 25 to 40 in good health. Both conserved end residues are part of each CDR3. Each record gives: D gene, V gene, CDR3 length, clone size, J gene, CDR3 protein, CDR3 DNA. The D gene is left open where the match is weak. Size is stated for part of the rows, as once, few or many counts, or as a class when the clone is expanded.

-	TRBV29-1	14	-	TRBJ2-1	CSVGRRLGGNEQFF	TGCAGCGTTGGTAGGCGGCTAGGGGGTAATGAGCAGTTCTTC
TRBD2	TRBV27	15	-	TRBJ2-5	CASSSSGGNQETQYF	TGTGCCAGCAGTTCTAGCGGGGGGAACCAAGAGACCCAGTACTTC
-	TRBV5-1	14	-	TRBJ2-1	CASSSGTEYYEQFF	TGCGCCAGCAGCTCCGGGACTGAATACTACGAGCAGTTCTTC
-	TRBV27	16	-	TRBJ2-3	CASSFVRLQETDTQYF	TGTGCCAGCAGTTTCGTCAGACTACAAGAAACAGATACGCAGTATTTT
-	TRBV27	15	few	TRBJ2-2	CASSLGPANTGELFF	TGTGCCAGCAGTCTGGGACCAGCGAACACCGGGGAGCTGTTTTTT
TRBD1	TRBV28	15	-	TRBJ2-5	CASSRDRGFEETQYF	TGTGCCAGCAGTAGGGACAGGGGGTTTGAAGAGACCCAGTACTTC
TRBD2	TRBV4-1	15	few	TRBJ2-7	CASSQEYSGTYEQYF	TGCGCCAGCAGCCAAGAATACAGCGGGACCTACGAGCAGTACTTC
TRBD1	TRBV20-1	13	-	TRBJ1-5	CSARTGALQPQHF	TGCAGTGCTAGGACAGGGGCACTTCAGCCCCAGCATTTT
-	TRBV11-2	16	-	TRBJ2-3	CASSLGAGTSTDTQYF	TGTGCCAGCAGCTTAGGCGCAGGGACTAGCACAGATACGCAGTATTTT
TRBD1	TRBV7-9	19	-	TRBJ2-3	CAGSRDPLSQGTETDTQYF	TGTGCCGGCAGCAGGGACCCCCTGTCACAGGGGACCGAAACAGATACGCAGTATTTT
TRBD2	TRBV4-3	17	-	TRBJ2-3	CASSLSKVGGGAETQYF	TGCGCCAGCAGCCTATCGAAGGTCGGCGGGGGAGCAGAGACGCAGTATTTT
TRBD1	TRBV6-2/TRBV6-3	14	-	TRBJ1-5	CASSYRTGGQPQHF	TGTGCCAGCAGTTACAGGACAGGGGGTCAGCCCCAGCATTTT
-	TRBV4-1	15	-	TRBJ2-3	CASSQDRIRGDTQYF	TGCGCCAGCAGCCAAGATCGAATCCGGGGAGATACGCAGTATTTT